Listed below are T cell receptor beta chains from one sample, sequenced in a study of T cell responses to AZD1222 COVID-19 vaccine. Profiling relied on immunoSEQ multiplex PCR, and the TCRdb table lists in-frame clones only, not all of them. The sample has approximately 140,000 clones, more than 85% seen once. The sequenced sample was peripheral blood, obtained 28 days after the second AZD1222 dose. The receptors were gathered from an adult who received the AZD1222 COVID-19 vaccine. The CDR3 runs from the conserved cysteine through the conserved F or W. The order of the fields is clone size, D gene, V gene, J gene, CDR3 DNA, CDR3 protein. The D gene is left open where the match is weak. Rows may omit the clone size; those that give it use once, few, many or a size class.

NA	NA	TRBV3-1/TRBV3-2	TRBJ2-1	TGTGCCAGCAGCCGGCAGAGCTCCTACAATGAGCAGTTCTTC	CASSRQSSYNEQFF
NA	NA	TRBV20-1	TRBJ2-5	TGCAGTGCTAGTCGGTCCGCCGGGTTTCAAGAGACCCAGTACTTC	CSASRSAGFQETQYF
NA	TRBD1	TRBV3-1/TRBV3-2	TRBJ2-7	TGTGCCAGCAGCCAGATGACAGGGTCAAACGAGCAGTACTTC	CASSQMTGSNEQYF
few	TRBD1	TRBV6-1	TRBJ1-6	TGTGCCAGCAGTGAACAGACAGGGGGTGATTCACCCCTCCACTTT	CASSEQTGGDSPLHF
NA	NA	TRBV25-1	TRBJ1-2	TGTGCCAGCAGTGTAGGGGACGGCTACACCTTC	CASSVGDGYTF
NA	TRBD2	TRBV28	TRBJ2-7	TGTGCCAGCAGTACCAGACTAGCGGGAGGGCCTAGATACGAGCAGTACTTC	CASSTRLAGGPRYEQYF
NA	NA	TRBV28	TRBJ2-7	TGTGCCAGCAGTCCCCCGGGACTTCCCTACGAGCAGTACTTC	CASSPPGLPYEQYF
NA	NA	TRBV6-6	TRBJ1-4	TGTGCCAGCAGTTACGCTGCAACTAATGAAAAACTGTTTTTT	CASSYAATNEKLFF
NA	TRBD2	TRBV6-5	TRBJ2-7	TGTGCCAGCAGTTACGCGGTCGCGGGAGGGGCCTACGAGCAGTACTTC	CASSYAVAGGAYEQYF
NA	NA	TRBV12-5	TRBJ2-2	TGTGCTAGTGGTTTGCCCCGGGCCAACACCGGGGAGCTGTTTTTT	CASGLPRANTGELFF
NA	NA	TRBV9	TRBJ2-2	TGTGCCAGCCGTGGGACGGTGAACACCGGGGAGCTGTTTTTT	CASRGTVNTGELFF
NA	NA	TRBV12-3/TRBV12-4	TRBJ2-7	TGTGCCAGCAGTTTAGGGGCTGTCTGGGAGCAGTACTTC	CASSLGAVWEQYF
NA	NA	TRBV3-1/TRBV3-2	TRBJ2-7	TGTGCCAGCAGCCATTTAGGGACTGACTACGAGCAGTACTTC	CASSHLGTDYEQYF
NA	NA	TRBV6-5	TRBJ2-3	TGTGCCAGCAGCCTACCGGCGTATACGCAGTATTTT	CASSLPAYTQYF
NA	NA	TRBV28	TRBJ2-1	TGTGCCAGCAGACCCATACAGGGTTTCTCCTACAATGAGCAGTTCTTC	CASRPIQGFSYNEQFF
NA	TRBD1	TRBV27	TRBJ1-4	TGTGCCAGCTCTAACTCGGGACAGTCTCTTTTAAATGAAAAACTGTTTTTT	CASSNSGQSLLNEKLFF
NA	TRBD1	TRBV23-1	TRBJ1-5	TGCGCCAGCAGTCCAGACAGGGAAGGGGGAAATCAGCCCCAGCATTTT	CASSPDREGGNQPQHF
few	NA	TRBV13	TRBJ2-7	TGTGCCAGCAGCCCCCCGTGGACAGGGACTACCTACGAGCAGTACTTC	CASSPPWTGTTYEQYF
NA	TRBD1	TRBV3-1/TRBV3-2	TRBJ1-4	TGTGCCAGCAGCCAAGATCCGGGACAGGGCCACGAAAAACTGTTTTTT	CASSQDPGQGHEKLFF
NA	TRBD1	TRBV6-2/TRBV6-3	TRBJ2-7	TGTGCCAGCAGTTTCAAAGAATTCCGGGACAGGGACGAGCAGTACTTC	CASSFKEFRDRDEQYF
NA	NA	TRBV19	TRBJ2-7	TGTGCCAGTAGTACGGGTCCGAAGCGGTCCTACGAGCAGTACTTC	CASSTGPKRSYEQYF
NA	NA	TRBV3-1/TRBV3-2	TRBJ1-2	TGTGCCAGCAGCCAAGACCCGTTTGAGAACAGCTTTGGCTACACCTTC	CASSQDPFENSFGYTF
NA	NA	TRBV4-1	TRBJ1-2	TGCGCCAGCAGCCAACATTCCGGGATTCTGGATGGCTACACCTTC	CASSQHSGILDGYTF
NA	TRBD2	TRBV10-3	TRBJ2-3	TGTGCCATCAGGGTGTGGACTAGCGGGACTAGCACAGATACGCAGTATTTT	CAIRVWTSGTSTDTQYF
NA	NA	TRBV7-9	TRBJ2-5	TGTGCCAGCACATTAGCGTTTCAAGAGACCCAGTACTTC	CASTLAFQETQYF
few	NA	TRBV3-1/TRBV3-2	TRBJ2-7	TGTGCCAGCAGTCGGGACATCTACGAGCAGTACTTC	CASSRDIYEQYF
once	NA	TRBV5-1	TRBJ2-1	TGCGCCAGCAGCGTGACTACACCGCTCAATGAGCAGTTCTTC	CASSVTTPLNEQFF
once	NA	TRBV9	TRBJ2-2	TGTGCCAGCAGCGGCCTCCGGGGCGGGGAGCTGTTTTTT	CASSGLRGGELFF
NA	TRBD2	TRBV9	TRBJ2-7	TGTGCCAGCAGCGTACGAGCTAGCCAGCGGGAGGGCTCCCACGAGCAGTACTTC	CASSVRASQREGSHEQYF
NA	NA	TRBV30	TRBJ2-2	TGTGCCTGGACGGGTGGAGCCGGGGAGCTGTTTTTT	CAWTGGAGELFF
once	TRBD1	TRBV14	TRBJ1-6	TGTGCCAGCAGCCAGGGACAGCTCCTCAATAATTCACCCCTCCACTTT	CASSQGQLLNNSPLHF